The source of this T cell receptor (beta chain) is a study of T cell repertoires in cytomegalovirus infection. Per the germline V gene, CDR1 is SGHTA and CDR2 is FQGTGA. The length of the CDR3 is 16 residues. V gave up 8 bases and J gave up 6 bases, with 23 bases separating them. TCRdb reprocessed the reads with MiXCR, giving one entry per CDR3 protein. This table has 300,000 to 400,000 distinct CDR3 sequences, approximately 25% appearing once. On this clonotype itself: Its target is not known. This sequence may be a read error, since a much larger clone differs from it by one base.

The gene calls are TRBV7-3 and TRBJ2-1, with D perhaps TRBD2 (5 bases). This specimen consisted of cultured PBMCs, obtained from culture after CMV antigen stimulation. The sequence came from a human donor in good health (CMV status not recorded). Some clones in this sample may be carry-over from other donors' samples. CDR3 in amino acids: CASGYEASFRINEQFF. The CDR3, as DNA: TGTGCCAGCGGCTACGAGGCTAGCTTCCGTATCAATGAGCAGTTCTTC.